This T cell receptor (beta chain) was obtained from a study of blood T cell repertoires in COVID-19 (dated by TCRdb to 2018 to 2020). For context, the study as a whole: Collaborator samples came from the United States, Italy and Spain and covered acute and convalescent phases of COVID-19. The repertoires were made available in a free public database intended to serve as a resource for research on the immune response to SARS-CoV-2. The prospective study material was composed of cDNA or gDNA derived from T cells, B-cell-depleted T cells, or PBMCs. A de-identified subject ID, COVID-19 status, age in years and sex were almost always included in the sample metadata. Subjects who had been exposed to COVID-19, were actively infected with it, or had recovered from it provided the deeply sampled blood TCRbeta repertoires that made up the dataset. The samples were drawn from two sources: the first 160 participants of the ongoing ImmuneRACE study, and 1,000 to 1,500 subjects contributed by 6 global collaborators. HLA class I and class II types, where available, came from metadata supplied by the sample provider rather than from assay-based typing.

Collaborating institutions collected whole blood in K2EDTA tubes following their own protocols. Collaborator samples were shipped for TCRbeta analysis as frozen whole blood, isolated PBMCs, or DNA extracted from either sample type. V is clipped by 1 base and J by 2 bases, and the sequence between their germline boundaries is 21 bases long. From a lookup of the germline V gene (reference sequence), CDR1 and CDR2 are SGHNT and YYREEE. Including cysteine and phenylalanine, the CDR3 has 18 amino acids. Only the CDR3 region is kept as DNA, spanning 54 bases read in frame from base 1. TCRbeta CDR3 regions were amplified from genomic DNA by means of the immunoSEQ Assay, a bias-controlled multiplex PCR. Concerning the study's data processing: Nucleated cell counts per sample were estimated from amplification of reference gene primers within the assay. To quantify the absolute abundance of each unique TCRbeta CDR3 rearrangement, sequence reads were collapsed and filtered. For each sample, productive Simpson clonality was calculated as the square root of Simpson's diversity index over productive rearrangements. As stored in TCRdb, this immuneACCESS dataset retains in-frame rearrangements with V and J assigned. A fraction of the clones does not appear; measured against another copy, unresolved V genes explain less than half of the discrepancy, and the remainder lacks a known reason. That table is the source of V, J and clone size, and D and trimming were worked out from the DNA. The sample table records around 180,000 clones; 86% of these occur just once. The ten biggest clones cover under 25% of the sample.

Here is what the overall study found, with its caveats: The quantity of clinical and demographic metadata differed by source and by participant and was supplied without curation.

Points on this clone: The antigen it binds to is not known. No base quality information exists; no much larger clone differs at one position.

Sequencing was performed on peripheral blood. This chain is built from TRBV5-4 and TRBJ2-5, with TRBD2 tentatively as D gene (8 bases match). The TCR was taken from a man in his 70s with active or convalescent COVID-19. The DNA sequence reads TGTGCCAGCAGCTTGAGTAGGGGGCTGAGCGGGAGACAAGAGACCCAGTACTTC. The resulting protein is CASSLSRGLSGRQETQYF.